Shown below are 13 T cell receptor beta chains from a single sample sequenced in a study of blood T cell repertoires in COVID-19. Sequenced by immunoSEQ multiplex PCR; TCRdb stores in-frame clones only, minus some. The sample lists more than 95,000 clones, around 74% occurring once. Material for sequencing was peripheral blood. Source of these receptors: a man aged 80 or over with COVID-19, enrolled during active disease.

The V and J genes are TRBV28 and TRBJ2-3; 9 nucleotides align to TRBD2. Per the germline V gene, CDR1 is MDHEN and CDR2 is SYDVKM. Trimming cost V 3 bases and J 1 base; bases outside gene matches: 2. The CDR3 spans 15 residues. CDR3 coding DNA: TGTGCCAGCAGTTTCCCTAGCGGGGGCACAGATACGCAGTATTTT. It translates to CASSFPSGGTDTQYF.

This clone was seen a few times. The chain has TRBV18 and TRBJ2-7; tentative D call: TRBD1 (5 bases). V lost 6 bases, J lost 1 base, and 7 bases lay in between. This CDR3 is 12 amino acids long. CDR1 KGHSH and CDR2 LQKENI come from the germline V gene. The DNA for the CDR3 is TGTGCCAGCTCCCAGGGTTCCTACGAGCAGTACTTC. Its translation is CASSQGSYEQYF.

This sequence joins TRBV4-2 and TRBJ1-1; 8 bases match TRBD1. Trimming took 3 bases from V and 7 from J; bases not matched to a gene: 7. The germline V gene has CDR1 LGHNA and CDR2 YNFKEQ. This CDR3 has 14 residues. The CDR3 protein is CASSQARDRSEAFF. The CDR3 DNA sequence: TGTGCCAGCAGCCAGGCCCGGGACAGGAGTGAAGCTTTCTTT.

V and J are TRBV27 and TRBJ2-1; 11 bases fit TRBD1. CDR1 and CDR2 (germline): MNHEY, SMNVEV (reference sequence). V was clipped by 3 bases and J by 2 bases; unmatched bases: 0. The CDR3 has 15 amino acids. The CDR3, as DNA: TGTGCCAGCAGTTTGGACAGGGGGCCCTACAATGAGCAGTTCTTC. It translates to CASSLDRGPYNEQFF.

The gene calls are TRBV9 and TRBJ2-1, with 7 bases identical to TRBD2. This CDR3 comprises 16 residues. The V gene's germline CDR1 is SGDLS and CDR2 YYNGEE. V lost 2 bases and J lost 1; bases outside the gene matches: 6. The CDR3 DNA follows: TGTGCCAGCAGCGTGAGCGGGATTAATTCCTACAATGAGCAGTTCTTC. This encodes CASSVSGINSYNEQFF.

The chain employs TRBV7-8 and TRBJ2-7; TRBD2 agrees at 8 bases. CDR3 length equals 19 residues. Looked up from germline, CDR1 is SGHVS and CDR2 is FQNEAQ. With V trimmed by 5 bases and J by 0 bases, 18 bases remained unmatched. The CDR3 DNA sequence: TGTGCCAGCAGCCCACGGGCCCGGGGGGGCAGGGTCGACTCCTACGAGCAGTACTTC. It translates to CASSPRARGGRVDSYEQYF.

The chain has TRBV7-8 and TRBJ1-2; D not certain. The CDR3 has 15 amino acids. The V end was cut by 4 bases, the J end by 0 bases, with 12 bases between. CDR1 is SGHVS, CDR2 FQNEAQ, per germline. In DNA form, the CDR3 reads TGTGCCAGCAGCTCCCGGGAGGATCCTAACTATGGCTACACCTTC. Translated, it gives CASSSREDPNYGYTF.

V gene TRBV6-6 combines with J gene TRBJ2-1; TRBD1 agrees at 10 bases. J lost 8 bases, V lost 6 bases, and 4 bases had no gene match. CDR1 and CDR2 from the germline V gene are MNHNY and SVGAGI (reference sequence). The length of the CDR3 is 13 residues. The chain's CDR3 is CASSPTGGDEQFF. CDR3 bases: TGTGCCAGCAGCCCGACAGGGGGCGATGAGCAGTTCTTC.

The CDR3 reads CASSFNSASGRGETQYF. CDR3 bases: TGCGCCAGCAGCTTTAATTCGGCTAGCGGGAGAGGTGAGACCCAGTACTTC. The chain links TRBV5-1 to TRBJ2-5; 10 bases fit TRBD2. The CDR3 is made up of 17 amino acids. The V segment lost 2 bases and the J segment 5 bases; nucleotides outside the gene matches: 12. Germline V lookup: CDR1 SGHRS, CDR2 YFSETQ.

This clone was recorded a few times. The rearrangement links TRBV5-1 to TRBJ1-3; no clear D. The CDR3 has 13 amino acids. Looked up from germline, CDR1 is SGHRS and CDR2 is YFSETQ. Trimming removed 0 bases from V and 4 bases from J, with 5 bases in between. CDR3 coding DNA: TGCGCCAGCAGCTTGGAAACAGGAAACACCATATATTTT. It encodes CASSLETGNTIYF.

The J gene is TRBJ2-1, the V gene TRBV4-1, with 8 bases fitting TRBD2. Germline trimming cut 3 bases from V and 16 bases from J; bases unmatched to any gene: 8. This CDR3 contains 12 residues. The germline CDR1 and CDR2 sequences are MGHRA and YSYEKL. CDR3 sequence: CASSHGGTRHFF. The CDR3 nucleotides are TGCGCCAGCAGCCACGGAGGGACTAGGCACTTCTTC.

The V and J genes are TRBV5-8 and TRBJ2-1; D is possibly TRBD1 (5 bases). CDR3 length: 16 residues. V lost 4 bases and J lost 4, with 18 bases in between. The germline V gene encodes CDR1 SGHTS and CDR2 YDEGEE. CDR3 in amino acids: CASSGWGGESYNEQFF. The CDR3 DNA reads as TGTGCCAGCAGCGGGTGGGGCGGAGAAAGTTACAATGAGCAGTTCTTC. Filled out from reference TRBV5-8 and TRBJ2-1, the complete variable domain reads EAGVTQSPTHLIKTRGQQATLRCSPISGHTSVYWYQQALGLGLQFLLWYDEGEERNRGNFPPRFSGRQFPNYSSELNVNALELEDSALYLCASSGWGGESYNEQFFGPGTRLTVL.

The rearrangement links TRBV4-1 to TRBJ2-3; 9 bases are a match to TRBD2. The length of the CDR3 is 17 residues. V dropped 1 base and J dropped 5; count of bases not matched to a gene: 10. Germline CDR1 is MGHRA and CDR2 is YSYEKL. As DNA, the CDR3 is TGCGCCAGCAGCCAAGTATTAGTAGCGGGAGTTTTAGATACGCAGTATTTT. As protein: CASSQVLVAGVLDTQYF.